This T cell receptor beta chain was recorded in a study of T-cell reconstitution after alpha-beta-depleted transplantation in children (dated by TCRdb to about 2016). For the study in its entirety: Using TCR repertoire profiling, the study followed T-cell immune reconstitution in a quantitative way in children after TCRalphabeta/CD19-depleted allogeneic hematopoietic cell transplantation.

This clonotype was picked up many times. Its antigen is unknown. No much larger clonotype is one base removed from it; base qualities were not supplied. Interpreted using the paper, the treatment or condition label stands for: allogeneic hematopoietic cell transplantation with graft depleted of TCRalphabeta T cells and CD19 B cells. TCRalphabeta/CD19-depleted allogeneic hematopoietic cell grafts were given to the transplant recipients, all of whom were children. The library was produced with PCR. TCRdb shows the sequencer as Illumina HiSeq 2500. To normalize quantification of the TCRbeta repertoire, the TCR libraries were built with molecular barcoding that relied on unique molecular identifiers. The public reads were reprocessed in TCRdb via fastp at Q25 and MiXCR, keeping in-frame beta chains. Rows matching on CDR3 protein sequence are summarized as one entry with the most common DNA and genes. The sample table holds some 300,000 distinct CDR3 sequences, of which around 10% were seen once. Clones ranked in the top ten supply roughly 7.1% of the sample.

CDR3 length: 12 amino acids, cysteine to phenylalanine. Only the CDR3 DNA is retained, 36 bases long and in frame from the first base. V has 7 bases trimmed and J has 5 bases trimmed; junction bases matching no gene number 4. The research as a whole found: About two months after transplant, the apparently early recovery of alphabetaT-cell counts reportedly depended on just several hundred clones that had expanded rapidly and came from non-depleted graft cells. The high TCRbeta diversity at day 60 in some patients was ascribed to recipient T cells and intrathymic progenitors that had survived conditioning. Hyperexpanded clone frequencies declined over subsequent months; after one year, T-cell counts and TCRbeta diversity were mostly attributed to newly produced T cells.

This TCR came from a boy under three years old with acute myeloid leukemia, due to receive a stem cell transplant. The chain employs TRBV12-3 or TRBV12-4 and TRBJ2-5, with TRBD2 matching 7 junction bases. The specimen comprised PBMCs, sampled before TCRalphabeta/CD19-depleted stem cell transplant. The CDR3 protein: CASTREGETQYF. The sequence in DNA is TGTGCCAGCACCAGGGAGGGGGAGACCCAGTACTTC.